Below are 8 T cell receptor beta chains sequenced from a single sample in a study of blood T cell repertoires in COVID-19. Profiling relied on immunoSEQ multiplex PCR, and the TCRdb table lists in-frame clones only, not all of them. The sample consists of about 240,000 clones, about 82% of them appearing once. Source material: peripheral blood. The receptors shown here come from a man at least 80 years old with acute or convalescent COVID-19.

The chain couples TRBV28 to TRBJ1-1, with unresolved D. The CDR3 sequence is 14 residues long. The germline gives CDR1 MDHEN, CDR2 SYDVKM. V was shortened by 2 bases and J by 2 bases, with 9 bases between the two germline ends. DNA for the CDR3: TGTGCCAGCAGTTTAGCACTTAAAAACACTGAAGCTTTCTTT. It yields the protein CASSLALKNTEAFF.

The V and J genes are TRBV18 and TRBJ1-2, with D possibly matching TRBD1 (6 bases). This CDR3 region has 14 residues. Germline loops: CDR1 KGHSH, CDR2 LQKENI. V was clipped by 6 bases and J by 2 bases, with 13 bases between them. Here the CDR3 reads CASSPGHTNYGYTF. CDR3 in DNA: TGTGCCAGCTCGCCGGGACATACGAACTATGGCTACACCTTC. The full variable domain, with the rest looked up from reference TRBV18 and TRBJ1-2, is NAGVMQNPRHLVRRRGQEARLRCSPMKGHSHVYWYRQLPEEGLKFMVYLQKENIIDESGMPKERFSAEFPKEGPSILRIQQVVRGDSAAYFCASSPGHTNYGYTFGSGTRLTVV.

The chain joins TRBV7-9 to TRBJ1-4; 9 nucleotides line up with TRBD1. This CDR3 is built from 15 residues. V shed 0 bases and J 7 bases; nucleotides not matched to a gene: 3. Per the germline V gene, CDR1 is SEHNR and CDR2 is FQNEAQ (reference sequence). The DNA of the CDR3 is TGTGCCAGCAGCTTAGCAGAGACAGGGGGTGAAAAACTGTTTTTT. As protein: CASSLAETGGEKLFF.

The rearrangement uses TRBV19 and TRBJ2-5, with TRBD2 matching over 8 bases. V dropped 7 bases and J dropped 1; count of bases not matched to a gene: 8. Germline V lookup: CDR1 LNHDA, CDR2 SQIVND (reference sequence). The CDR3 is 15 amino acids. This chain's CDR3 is CASTTGTRGQETQYF. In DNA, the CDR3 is TGTGCCAGTACCACCGGGACTAGGGGCCAAGAGACCCAGTACTTC. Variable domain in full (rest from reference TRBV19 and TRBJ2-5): DGGITQSPKYLFRKEGQNVTLSCEQNLNHDAMYWYRQDPGQGLRLIYYSQIVNDFQKGDIAEGYSVSREKKESFPLTVTSAQKNPTAFYLCASTTGTRGQETQYFGPGTRLLVL.

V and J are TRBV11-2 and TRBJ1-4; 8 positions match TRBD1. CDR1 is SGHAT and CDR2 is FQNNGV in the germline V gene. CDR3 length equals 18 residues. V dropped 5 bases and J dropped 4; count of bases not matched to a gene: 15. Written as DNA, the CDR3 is TGTGCCAGCAGCCTACGACAGGGGCGAAGGAAGGTTAATGAAAAACTGTTTTTT. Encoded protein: CASSLRQGRRKVNEKLFF.

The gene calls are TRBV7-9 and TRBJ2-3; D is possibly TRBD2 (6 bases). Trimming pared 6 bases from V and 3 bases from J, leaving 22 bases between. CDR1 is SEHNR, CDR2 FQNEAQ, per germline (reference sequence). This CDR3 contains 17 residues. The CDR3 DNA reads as TGTGCCAGCAGTTTGGAAGGGAGGACTTCCCATACAGATACGCAGTATTTT. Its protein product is CASSLEGRTSHTDTQYF.

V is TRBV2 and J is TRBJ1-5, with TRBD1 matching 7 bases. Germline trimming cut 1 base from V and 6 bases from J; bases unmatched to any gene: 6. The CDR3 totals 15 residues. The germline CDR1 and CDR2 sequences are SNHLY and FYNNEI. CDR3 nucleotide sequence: TGTGCCAGCAGTGAAGGGGCGACAGGGAGTCAGCCCCAGCATTTT. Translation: CASSEGATGSQPQHF.

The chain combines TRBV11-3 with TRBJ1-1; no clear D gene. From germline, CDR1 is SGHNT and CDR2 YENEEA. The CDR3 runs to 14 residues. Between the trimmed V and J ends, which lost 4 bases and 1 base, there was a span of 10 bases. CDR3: CASSSRGSNTEAFF. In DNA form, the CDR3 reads TGTGCCAGCAGCTCCAGAGGGTCGAACACTGAAGCTTTCTTT.